This T cell receptor beta chain derives from a study of OX40 agonist ivuxolimab in advanced cancers. Method: immunoSEQ multiplex PCR; TCRdb's copy keeps in-frame clones and lacks some. The table records some 44,000 clones, approximately 86% of them present only once. This CDR3 has 15 amino acids. V shed 7 bases and J shed 7 bases, with 20 bases lying between them. In germline, CDR1 is LNHDA, CDR2 SQIVND (reference sequence). This specimen consisted of CD4+ or CD8+ T cells sorted from blood, obtained in a trial of the OX40 agonist ivuxolimab. This receptor was identified in an adult with an advanced solid tumor such as melanoma, head and neck, liver or kidney cancer. V and J are TRBV19 and TRBJ2-1; TRBD2 might be the D (6 bases). The CDR3 sequence is CASNAGNGYDNEQFF. CDR3 nucleotides: TGTGCCAGTAACGCGGGAAATGGGTACGATAATGAGCAGTTCTTC.